This TCR beta chain was captured in a study of cytomegalovirus exposure and HLA in healthy donors. A note on this clone: The same CDR3 also results from other DNA sequences found in this sample.

Trimming pared 0 bases from V and 4 bases from J, leaving 6 bases between. CDR1 is MNHEY and CDR2 is SVGAGI in the germline V gene. The CDR3 contains 13 residues. With 60 Vbeta and 13 Jbeta primers, the PCR was carried out. Data came from immunoSEQ multiplex PCR; TCRdb stores just in-frame clones and leaves some out. Of 75,000 to 80,000 clones in the sample, under 85% were seen once. This sequence originates from a woman between 35 and 50 years old in good health and CMV-seropositive. Sequencing was done on a sample of PBMCs. The J gene is TRBJ2-5, the V gene TRBV6-5; a possible D gene is TRBD2 (6 bases). The CDR3 loop is CASSYSGGETQYF. CDR3 DNA sequence: TGTGCCAGCAGTTACTCCGGGGGAGAGACCCAGTACTTC.